Following are 25 T cell receptor beta chains from one sample sequenced in a study of T cell repertoires in cytomegalovirus infection. Antigens for these TCRs are unknown. From the reads, TCRdb called clonotypes with MiXCR, one entry per CDR3 protein. The sample lists approximately 390,000 distinct CDR3 sequences; approximately 35% were seen once. The sample here was cultured PBMCs, taken from culture after CMV antigen stimulation. These receptors originate from a human donor in good health (CMV status not recorded). Some clones in this sample may be carry-over from other donors' samples.

In this sample, this clonotype turned up many times. The chain has TRBV6-1 and TRBJ2-5; D is possibly TRBD1 or TRBD2 (5 bases each). Germline CDR1 is MNHNS and CDR2 is SASEGT. This CDR3 comprises 17 residues. V was clipped by 5 bases and J by 2 bases, with 21 bases between them. CDR3 DNA sequence: TGTGCCAGCAGTCGATTCCAGGGAGCGAGAGCACAAGAGACCCAGTACTTC. It is translated as CASSRFQGARAQETQYF.

The sample holds a few counts of this clonotype. This sequence joins TRBV12-3 or TRBV12-4 and TRBJ1-5; tentatively, D is TRBD1 (6 bases). This CDR3 has 16 amino acids. Trimming took 0 bases from V and 4 from J, leaving 13 bases between them. The CDR3 DNA sequence: TGTGCCAGCAGTTTAGCAGGGGGAGAGCGGAATCAGCCCCAGCATTTT. Its translation: CASSLAGGERNQPQHF.

The rearrangement uses TRBV6-2 or TRBV6-3 and TRBJ2-7, with 10 bases identical to TRBD2. CDR3 size: 14 residues. Germline loops: CDR1 MNHEY, CDR2 SVGEGT. V shed 8 bases, J shed 6 bases, and the junction held 10 bases outside the gene matches. DNA for the CDR3: TGTGCCAGCGCCGTGGCTAGCGGGAGCCCCGAGCAGTACTTC. It codes for CASAVASGSPEQYF.

The V and J genes are TRBV7-6 and TRBJ2-1, with 8 positions matching TRBD2. After removal of 5 bases from V and 2 bases from J, the junction contained 5 bases not matched to a gene. The germline gives CDR1 SGHVS, CDR2 FNYEAQ. This CDR3 is built from 15 residues. The CDR3 region is CASSERGSTYNEQFF. The CDR3 region has the DNA TGTGCCAGCAGCGAGCGGGGGAGCACCTACAATGAGCAGTTCTTC.

This chain uses TRBV7-9 with TRBJ2-5; D remains unclear. Germline V gene lookup returns CDR1 SEHNR and CDR2 FQNEAQ (reference sequence). V shed 1 base and J shed 7 bases, with 10 bases lying between them. CDR3 length: 13 residues. Written as DNA, the CDR3 is TGTGCCAGCAGCTTAGAACCGACGGGGACCCAGTACTTC. Protein sequence: CASSLEPTGTQYF.

This clonotype was counted many times. The chain is built from TRBV7-8 and TRBJ2-5, with 12 bases lining up with TRBD2. The germline V gene has CDR1 SGHVS and CDR2 FQNEAQ. The CDR3 runs 16 residues. Trimming removed 5 bases from V and 4 bases from J; junction bases left unmatched: 8. The CDR3 loop is CASSHRTSGIRETQYF. CDR3 nucleotide sequence: TGTGCCAGCAGCCACAGGACTAGCGGGATTAGAGAGACCCAGTACTTC.

This clonotype was seen a handful of times. The CDR3: CASSPLGLNINTGELFF. The CDR3, as DNA: TGTGCCAGCAGCCCCCTGGGACTGAACATAAACACCGGGGAGCTGTTTTTT. The rearrangement links TRBV7-3 to TRBJ2-2; the D gene is possibly TRBD2 (6 bases). Germline V gene lookup returns CDR1 SGHTA and CDR2 FQGTGA. Deletions cut 5 bases from V and 2 bases from J, with 18 bases between. The CDR3 consists of 17 residues.

The rearrangement joins TRBV6-2 or TRBV6-3 to TRBJ2-1, with D perhaps matching TRBD2 (7 bases). Trimming pared 8 bases from V and 5 bases from J, leaving 16 bases between. From germline, CDR1 is MNHEY and CDR2 SVGEGT. The CDR3 spans 14 residues. The chain's CDR3 is CASLGASGDNEQFF. Here the CDR3 DNA reads TGTGCCAGCCTGGGGGCTAGCGGTGACAATGAGCAGTTCTTC.

The chain employs TRBV7-2 and TRBJ2-3, with D possibly matching TRBD1 (5 bases). This CDR3 comprises 13 residues. CDR1 SGHTA and CDR2 FQGNSA come from the germline V gene. The germline V and J ends were trimmed by 6 bases and 2 bases, with 9 bases remaining between them. The CDR3 DNA reads as TGTGCCAGCAGTCTACAGGTCACAGATACGCAGTATTTT. Its protein product is CASSLQVTDTQYF.

The chain has TRBV6-6 and TRBJ2-5; D gene ambiguous. The CDR3 loop spans 14 amino acids. Germline lookup yields CDR1 MNHNY and CDR2 SVGAGI (reference sequence). The V end lost 0 bases, the J end lost 5 bases, and 10 bases lay between the germline ends. CDR3 bases: TGTGCCAGCAGTTACTCGAACCACTACGAGACCCAGTACTTC. Protein sequence: CASSYSNHYETQYF.

The genes are TRBV7-3 and TRBJ2-1; 10 positions agree with TRBD1. With V trimmed by 8 bases and J by 10 bases, 5 bases remained unmatched. Germline CDR1 SGHTA, CDR2 FQGTGA. CDR3 size: 12 residues. CDR3 protein: CASPGQGREQFF. The CDR3 DNA is TGTGCCAGCCCGGGACAGGGGAGGGAGCAGTTCTTC.

This clonotype turned up a few times. This chain uses TRBV15 with TRBJ2-2, with D possibly being TRBD2 (6 bases). The V end lost 0 bases, the J end lost 5 bases, and 19 bases lay between the germline ends. Germline V lookup: CDR1 LNHNV, CDR2 YYDKDF (reference sequence). The CDR3 covers 18 residues. The chain's CDR3 is CATSRDPLLTSGTGELFF. In DNA form, the CDR3 reads TGTGCCACCAGCAGAGATCCGCTGCTGACTAGTGGGACCGGGGAGCTGTTTTTT.

This clonotype was picked up a small number of times. This sequence joins TRBV19 and TRBJ2-3; TRBD2 might be the D (6 bases). Germline CDR1 LNHDA, CDR2 SQIVND (reference sequence). The CDR3 contains 17 residues. Trimming pared 3 bases from V and 6 bases from J, leaving 22 bases between. CDR3 coding DNA: TGTGCCAGTAGTATGAATAGCGGAGGCCCTAGAGAGGATACGCAGTATTTT. Residues: CASSMNSGGPREDTQYF.

The V gene is TRBV19, the J gene TRBJ1-1; 7 bases line up with TRBD1. The CDR3 contains 17 residues. CDR1 is LNHDA, CDR2 SQIVND, per germline (reference sequence). Trimming took 4 bases from V and 6 from J; bases not matched to a gene: 17. CDR3: CASSRRQGLIINAEAFF. The CDR3 nucleotides read TGTGCCAGTAGTAGAAGACAGGGTTTGATTATTAACGCTGAAGCTTTCTTT.

V usage is TRBV5-6 and J usage is TRBJ1-1; no clear D gene. CDR3 length equals 14 residues. Germline values: CDR1 SGHDT, CDR2 YYEEEE. The ends were cut back, 0 bases at V and 5 bases at J, with 11 bases in the middle. The DNA for the CDR3 is TGTGCCAGCAGCTTGGAAGTAGGGAGGACTGAAGCTTTCTTT. Translation: CASSLEVGRTEAFF.

This clonotype was seen a few times. The V gene is TRBV12-3 or TRBV12-4, the J gene TRBJ1-4; the D is unclear. The CDR3 totals 14 residues. The ends were cut back, 7 bases at V and 0 bases at J, with 9 bases in the middle. The DNA of the CDR3 is TGTGCCAGCACCAACAGTGCAACTAATGAAAAACTGTTTTTT. The encoded protein is CASTNSATNEKLFF.

V is TRBV28 and J is TRBJ2-4; 12 nucleotides align to TRBD2. The CDR3 covers 15 residues. Trimming at V came to 5 bases and at J to 7 bases, leaving 6 bases not matched to a gene. Looked up from germline, CDR1 is MDHEN and CDR2 is SYDVKM. The CDR3 region is CASSAPSGRVNIQYF. Here the CDR3 DNA reads TGTGCCAGCAGTGCTCCTAGCGGGAGGGTGAACATTCAGTACTTC.

This rearrangement joins TRBV19 to TRBJ2-1; D gene ambiguous. The CDR3 sequence is 14 residues long. Germline CDR1 is LNHDA and CDR2 is SQIVND (reference sequence). The V end lost 3 bases, the J end lost 6 bases, and 12 bases lay between the germline ends. CDR3 in DNA: TGTGCCAGTAGTATGGCCAGGATAGGCAATGAGCAGTTCTTC. The encoded protein is CASSMARIGNEQFF.

This clonotype was picked up a small number of times. V gene TRBV7-3 combines with J gene TRBJ2-2; either TRBD1 or TRBD2 may supply D (6 bases each). The V end was cut by 5 bases, the J end by 0 bases, with 16 bases between. Germline V gene sequence: CDR1 SGHTA, CDR2 FQGTGA. The CDR3 is made up of 17 amino acids. The CDR3 region is CASSTKGGTPNTGELFF. CDR3 bases: TGTGCCAGCAGCACCAAAGGAGGGACACCGAACACCGGGGAGCTGTTTTTT.

The chain uses TRBV20-1 and TRBJ2-2, with 8 bases fitting TRBD2. The CDR3 is made up of 17 amino acids. The V segment lost 0 bases and the J segment 2 bases; nucleotides outside the gene matches: 8. Germline loops: CDR1 DFQATT, CDR2 SNEGSKA (reference sequence). The CDR3 sequence is CSARDPVSGANTGELFF. CDR3 sequence (DNA): TGCAGTGCTAGAGATCCGGTTAGCGGGGCTAACACCGGGGAGCTGTTTTTT.

The rearrangement uses TRBV7-2 and TRBJ1-2; D is unresolved. V was cut by 2 bases and J by 8 bases, with 9 bases left in between. Germline V CDR1 and CDR2: SGHTA, FQGNSA. There are 12 residues in the CDR3. This CDR3 reads CASSLNPGGYTF. Here the CDR3 DNA reads TGTGCCAGCAGCTTAAACCCCGGGGGCTACACCTTC.

The chain links TRBV5-4 to TRBJ2-5, with 7 bases that match TRBD2. With 9 bases clipped from V and 2 bases from J, the junction kept 10 bases outside the gene matches. The CDR3 is made up of 14 amino acids. Looked up from germline, CDR1 is SGHNT and CDR2 is YYREEE (reference sequence). The CDR3 spells CATRASGRQETQYF. The CDR3 DNA reads as TGTGCCACCCGGGCTAGCGGTCGACAAGAGACCCAGTACTTC.

The table lists this clonotype with many counts. This chain uses TRBV19 with TRBJ2-5; 14 nucleotides match TRBD2. In germline, CDR1 is LNHDA, CDR2 SQIVND (reference sequence). The CDR3 runs to 15 residues. V lost 3 bases to trimming and J lost 4 bases; unmatched junction nucleotides: 1. CDR3 region: CASSMTSGRGETQYF. In DNA form, the CDR3 reads TGTGCCAGTAGTATGACTAGCGGGAGGGGAGAGACCCAGTACTTC. Complete variable domain (other parts from reference TRBV19 and TRBJ2-5): DGGITQSPKYLFRKEGQNVTLSCEQNLNHDAMYWYRQDPGQGLRLIYYSQIVNDFQKGDIAEGYSVSREKKESFPLTVTSAQKNPTAFYLCASSMTSGRGETQYFGPGTRLLVL.

V usage is TRBV19 and J usage is TRBJ2-4; 8 bases map to TRBD2. The CDR3 is 18 residues long. CDR1 LNHDA and CDR2 SQIVND come from the germline V gene (reference sequence). V lost 2 bases, J lost 3 bases, and 12 bases stayed unmatched. DNA of the CDR3: TGTGCCAGTAGTATACGGGAGGGCCTCGCATTGGGCAAAAACATTCAGTACTTC. Translation: CASSIREGLALGKNIQYF.

The CDR3 spells CASSQEIGGPNTGELFF. CDR3 bases: TGCGCCAGCAGCCAAGAGATTGGAGGCCCAAACACCGGGGAGCTGTTTTTT. The chain recombines TRBV4-3 with TRBJ2-2; tentatively, D is TRBD2 (5 bases). This CDR3 spans 17 amino acids. CDR1 is LGHNA and CDR2 is YSLEER in the germline V gene. The V and J ends lost 0 bases and 2 bases respectively, with 13 bases between them.